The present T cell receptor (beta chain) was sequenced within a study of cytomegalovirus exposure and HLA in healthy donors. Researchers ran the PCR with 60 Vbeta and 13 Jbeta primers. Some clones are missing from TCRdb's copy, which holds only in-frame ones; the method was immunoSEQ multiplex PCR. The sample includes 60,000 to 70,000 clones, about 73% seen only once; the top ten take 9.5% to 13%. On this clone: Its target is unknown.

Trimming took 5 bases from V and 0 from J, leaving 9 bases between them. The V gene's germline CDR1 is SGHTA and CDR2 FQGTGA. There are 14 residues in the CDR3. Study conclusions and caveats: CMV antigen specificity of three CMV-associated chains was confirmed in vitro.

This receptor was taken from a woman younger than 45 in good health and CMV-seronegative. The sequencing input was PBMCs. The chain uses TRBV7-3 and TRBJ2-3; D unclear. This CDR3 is CASSPSLSTDTQYF. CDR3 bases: TGTGCCAGCAGCCCCTCTCTAAGCACAGATACGCAGTATTTT.